These 19 T cell receptor beta chains came from one sample sequenced in a study of Graves' ophthalmopathy and Graves' hyperthyroidism. Amplified material comprised TCR beta CDR3 regions derived from RNA transcripts. Scientists carried out first-round RT-PCR using HTBI primers and then a second-round multiplex PCR. MiXCR was run by TCRdb on the multiplex PCR reads, yielding one entry per CDR3 protein. The repertoire has 200,000 to 250,000 distinct CDR3 sequences, over 25% of them found once; the top ten carry approximately 9.6%. Specimen: peripheral blood. The receptors were gathered from a man aged 45-65 years with Graves' ophthalmopathy.

The J gene is TRBJ2-7, the V gene TRBV20-1; possible D gene TRBD2, 6 bases. The CDR3 covers 14 residues. V was clipped by 5 bases and J by 3 bases, with 17 bases between them. Looked up from germline, CDR1 is DFQATT and CDR2 is SNEGSKA (reference sequence). The CDR3 spells CSADPARLDYEQYF. CDR3 coding DNA: TGCAGTGCTGACCCGGCCAGACTAGACTACGAGCAGTACTTC.

In this sample, this clonotype turned up many times. The V and J genes are TRBV12-3 or TRBV12-4 and TRBJ1-2; D perhaps matches TRBD1 (5 bases). This CDR3 contains 14 residues. The germline V and J ends were trimmed by 2 bases and 6 bases, with 13 bases remaining between them. CDR3 in amino acids: CASSLQGLLDGYTF. CDR3 in DNA: TGTGCCAGCAGTTTACAGGGTCTGCTCGATGGCTACACCTTC.

The sample holds many counts of this clonotype. This chain connects TRBV28 to TRBJ1-5; D might be TRBD1 (6 bases). V lost 6 bases to trimming and J lost 7 bases, with 19 bases between them. Germline lookup yields CDR1 MDHEN and CDR2 SYDVKM. The CDR3 is made up of 15 amino acids. The CDR3 is CASSLTGYRSQPQHF. CDR3 bases: TGTGCCAGCAGCCTAACAGGGTATCGGTCCCAGCCCCAGCATTTT.

This clonotype has a count of ten or more. This chain connects TRBV15 to TRBJ2-1; TRBD1 is a possible D gene (6 bases). V lost 1 base and J lost 2, with 9 bases in between. The CDR3 totals 15 residues. Germline-derived CDR1 and CDR2 are LNHNV and YYDKDF (reference sequence). The CDR3 DNA sequence: TGTGCCACCAGCAGAGGGGGACAACCCTACAATGAGCAGTTCTTC. This gives the protein CATSRGGQPYNEQFF.

The sample holds a few counts of this clonotype. The chain employs TRBV28 and TRBJ2-7; no clear D gene. The germline V and J ends were trimmed by 4 bases and 2 bases, with 6 bases remaining between them. Germline V gene lookup returns CDR1 MDHEN and CDR2 SYDVKM. The CDR3 runs 12 residues. The DNA for the CDR3 is TGTGCCAGCAGTTCCTACGCCTACGAGCAGTACTTC. Its translation is CASSSYAYEQYF.

The gene calls are TRBV11-2 and TRBJ2-6; D gene unclear. The germline V and J ends were trimmed by 2 bases and 1 base, with 12 bases remaining between them. This CDR3 has 17 amino acids. CDR1 SGHAT and CDR2 FQNNGV come from the germline V gene. The CDR3 is CASSLYVTASGANVLTF. The CDR3 DNA sequence: TGTGCCAGCAGCTTATATGTCACCGCATCTGGGGCCAACGTCCTGACTTTC.

This clonotype was observed at least ten times. The V and J genes are TRBV28 and TRBJ2-5; TRBD1 aligns across 9 bases. Germline CDR1 MDHEN, CDR2 SYDVKM. With 5 bases clipped from V and 7 bases from J, the junction kept 5 bases outside the gene matches. This CDR3 has 13 residues. CDR3 sequence reads: CASSPTGGGTQYF. CDR3 nucleotide sequence: TGTGCCAGCAGTCCGACAGGGGGTGGGACCCAGTACTTC.

This clonotype was counted many times. This rearrangement joins TRBV13 to TRBJ2-5; D gene uncertain. This CDR3 has 15 residues. The germline CDR1 and CDR2 sequences are PRHDT and FYEKMQ (reference sequence). Trimming stripped 5 bases from V and 5 bases from J, with 18 bases between. CDR3 sequence reads: CASSPWPSWGETQYF. CDR3 nucleotides: TGTGCCAGCAGCCCCTGGCCATCCTGGGGTGAGACCCAGTACTTC.

This clonotype was detected many times. The chain employs TRBV5-1 and TRBJ2-5, with D perhaps assigned TRBD1 or TRBD2 (5 bases each). Trimming stripped 1 base from V and 4 bases from J, with 17 bases between. From germline, CDR1 is SGHRS and CDR2 YFSETQ. CDR3 length: 16 residues. This CDR3 reads CASSLNPGAGGETQYF. CDR3 nucleotide sequence: TGCGCCAGCAGCTTGAATCCTGGGGCAGGAGGAGAGACCCAGTACTTC.

The V and J genes are TRBV27 and TRBJ1-2; D is unclear. Trimming cost V 5 bases and J 8 bases, with 15 bases left between them. Germline-derived CDR1 and CDR2 are MNHEY and SMNVEV (reference sequence). This CDR3 has 13 residues. DNA of the CDR3: TGTGCCAGCAGTCTCAAGGGCGCCAGGGGCTACACCTTC. Protein product: CASSLKGARGYTF.

The chain has TRBV12-3 or TRBV12-4 and TRBJ2-7; possibly TRBD1 for D (5 bases). V was cut by 3 bases and J by 1 base, with 13 bases left in between. The CDR3 totals 15 residues. DNA for the CDR3: TGTGCCAGCAGTTTTAAAGGGGCCCGATCCTACGAGCAGTACTTC. Translated, it gives CASSFKGARSYEQYF.

This clonotype was seen ten or more times. The V gene is TRBV7-3, the J gene TRBJ2-2, with D perhaps being TRBD1 or TRBD2 (6 bases each). V lost 5 bases and J lost 5, with 9 bases in between. The CDR3 has 13 residues. Looked up from germline, CDR1 is SGHTA and CDR2 is FQGTGA. CDR3 sequence (DNA): TGTGCCAGCAGCATAGGGGGGACCGGGGAGCTGTTTTTT. Its protein is CASSIGGTGELFF.

This clonotype was counted many times. This chain links TRBV12-3 or TRBV12-4 with TRBJ2-5; unclear D gene. V lost 5 bases and J lost 5, with 24 bases in between. The CDR3 extends over 17 amino acids. CDR3 nucleotides: TGTGCCAGCAGTCCGACGGTGGGAAGCTTCCCCAGGGAGACCCAGTACTTC. It is translated as CASSPTVGSFPRETQYF.

This clonotype was recorded many times. J is TRBJ1-1 and V is TRBV12-3 or TRBV12-4; 7 bases are shared with TRBD1. This CDR3 has 13 amino acids. V was clipped by 6 bases and J by 5 bases; unmatched bases: 6. The CDR3 region is CASSQQGITEAFF. The CDR3 DNA sequence: TGTGCCAGCAGCCAACAGGGGATTACTGAAGCTTTCTTT.

This clonotype was recorded at least ten times. The rearrangement uses TRBV5-6 and TRBJ2-3; TRBD2 agrees at 11 bases. Germline V gives CDR1 SGHDT, CDR2 YYEEEE. The CDR3 length is 16 residues. The ends lost 2 bases at V and 4 bases at J; junction bases unmatched: 6. CDR3 sequence reads: CASSLAGTSGSDTQYF. The CDR3 DNA sequence: TGTGCCAGCAGCTTAGCCGGGACTAGCGGATCAGATACGCAGTATTTT.

This clonotype was seen ten or more times. The chain combines TRBV7-2 with TRBJ2-7, with TRBD1 matching 9 bases. Germline V CDR1 and CDR2: SGHTA, FQGNSA. CDR3 size: 16 residues. V lost 5 bases, J lost 4 bases, and 12 bases stayed unmatched. CDR3 DNA sequence: TGTGCCAGCAGCCTACCGGGACAGGGAACGGGGTACGAGCAGTACTTC. Translating gives CASSLPGQGTGYEQYF.

The gene calls are TRBV7-8 and TRBJ2-7; 10 bases are a match to TRBD2. Germline CDR1 and CDR2: SGHVS and FQNEAQ. V dropped 5 bases and J dropped 6; count of bases not matched to a gene: 10. The CDR3 is 15 residues long. DNA of the CDR3: TGTGCCAGCAGCCAAGTTGGTAGCGGGAGGTCCGAGCAGTACTTC. This gives the protein CASSQVGSGRSEQYF.

The chain employs TRBV12-3 or TRBV12-4 and TRBJ2-7, with TRBD2 matching over 9 bases. The CDR3 runs to 15 residues. V lost 3 bases and J lost 6; bases outside the gene matches: 9. In DNA form, the CDR3 reads TGTGCCAGCAGTTTTGAGGGACTAGCACAGGGCGAGCAGTACTTC. This gives the protein CASSFEGLAQGEQYF.

The chain is built from TRBV12-3 or TRBV12-4 and TRBJ1-5; D unclear. This CDR3 is built from 17 residues. V was pared by 2 bases and J by 0 bases, with 14 bases between. The CDR3 coding sequence is TGTGCCAGCAGTTTATATATGATCGGACTTAGCAATCAGCCCCAGCATTTT. Protein sequence: CASSLYMIGLSNQPQHF.